The sample holds many counts of the clone carrying this T cell receptor (beta chain). The antigen remains unidentified. These data are taken from a study of T-cell memory formation after mild COVID-19. Germline V CDR1 and CDR2: DFQATT, SNEGSKA (reference sequence). CDR3 length: 14 amino acids. The ends lost 2 bases at V and 5 bases at J; junction bases unmatched: 3. Notes on the study in general: Cross-reactive memory seemingly joined, as some responding clones were found in pre-infection memory. CD4+ contracting clones were found mainly in CM and EM, and CD8+ ones in EMRA.

Each CDR3 protein is one row after TCRdb ran MiXCR on the 5' RACE reads. This sample has some 46,000 distinct CDR3 sequences, with approximately 7% found just once. The chain carries TRBV20-1 and TRBJ2-3, with 11 bases fitting TRBD2. Sample: PBMCs or a T cell subset sorted from them (not recorded which). The clonotype was recovered from an adult who had mild COVID-19 (a few samples of this study predate the infection). Cell type and time point are not known. The CDR3 spells CSARLAGGQDTQYF. CDR3 coding DNA: TGCAGTGCTAGACTAGCGGGAGGACAAGATACGCAGTATTTT.